This T cell receptor (beta chain) was sequenced for a study of blood T cell repertoires in COVID-19. Turning to the study itself: T cells, B-cell-depleted T cells, or PBMCs supplied cDNA or gDNA.

Recruited during active infection, patients (from Seattle) were subsequently followed longitudinally. In germline, CDR1 is SGHTA, CDR2 FQGNSA. V was pared by 5 bases and J by 0 bases, with 7 bases between. The CDR3 is 13 amino acids. Profiling relied on immunoSEQ multiplex PCR, and the TCRdb table lists in-frame clones only, not all of them. The sample includes 300,000 to 400,000 clones, roughly 86% seen only once; the top ten take more than 5.5%. The chain links TRBV7-2 to TRBJ1-2; weak D call: TRBD1 (5 bases). The sequencing sample was made of peripheral blood. The source of this sequence is a woman in her 70s with COVID-19, enrolled during active disease. The DNA of the CDR3 is TGTGCCAGCAGCCTACAGGCTAACTATGGCTACACCTTC. This translates into CASSLQANYGYTF. The whole variable domain, filled in from reference TRBV7-2 and TRBJ1-2, reads GAGVSQSPSNKVTEKGKDVELRCDPISGHTALYWYRQSLGQGLEFLIYFQGNSAPDKSGLPSDRFSAERTGGSVSTLTIQRTQQEDSAVYLCASSLQANYGYTFGSGTRLTVV.